This paragraph reports one T cell receptor (beta chain). The antigen is undetermined. This sample is drawn from a study of cytomegalovirus exposure and HLA in healthy donors. Study-level points and caveats: Productive status was seen about 90% or about 30% of the time for most TCR beta V segments in an earlier analysis. Later analysis showed most CMV-associated TCR beta chains appearing HLA-restricted.

The V end lost 3 bases, the J end lost 14 bases, and 19 bases lay between the germline ends. The germline CDR1 and CDR2 sequences are SGDLS and YYNGEE. There are 13 residues in the CDR3. The PCR used 60 Vbeta and 13 Jbeta primers. This table comes from immunoSEQ multiplex PCR, and its TCRdb copy is limited to in-frame clones, with some not included. The top ten hold around 0.2% of the sample, which has a few hundred thousand clones, roughly four fifths seen once. The sample comprised PBMCs. The chain uses TRBV9 and TRBJ2-3, with a weak D call TRBD2 (7 bases). This sequence was found in a girl aged 2 to 10 in good health and CMV-seronegative. CDR3 DNA: TGTGCCAGCAGCGACCTCGGGGGGCGAATGCTGTATTTT. This gives the protein CASSDLGGRMLYF.